This TCR beta chain was profiled in a study of T cells in Graves' hyperthyroidism and ophthalmopathy. From germline, CDR1 is SEHNR and CDR2 FQNEAQ (reference sequence). This CDR3 is built from 16 residues. The ends lost 5 bases at V and 5 bases at J; junction bases unmatched: 10. Orbital computed tomography and thyroid ultrasound, together with serum TRAb and thyroxine and clinical symptoms, were used for diagnoses. Concerning this clonotype: Its cognate antigen is unknown.

Researchers took RNA transcripts and amplified the TCR beta CDR3 regions from them. The primer set for the first-round RT-PCR of the TCR CDR3 was HTBI. TCRdb independently ran MiXCR on the multiplex PCR reads; one entry per CDR3 protein. This repertoire shows about 640,000 distinct CDR3 sequences, roughly 45% found once; its top ten account for under 8.5%. Overall study results and limits: The model forecast ophthalmopathy, anticipating it by a median roughly 6.3 months before onset.

The rearrangement links TRBV7-9 to TRBJ2-5; 11 nucleotides agree with TRBD2. Sequencing was carried out using peripheral blood or thyroid tissue (not recorded which). This receptor was identified in an adult man with Graves' disease, either hyperthyroidism or ophthalmopathy (not recorded which). The DNA for the CDR3 is TGTGCCAGCAGCCCAACGCGACTAGCGGGGAGGGAGACCCAGTACTTC. Its protein product is CASSPTRLAGRETQYF. Variable domain in full (rest from reference TRBV7-9 and TRBJ2-5): DTGVSQNPRHKITKRGQNVTFRCDPISEHNRLYWYRQTLGQGPEFLTYFQNEAQLEKSRLLSDRFSAERPKGSFSTLEIQRTEQGDSAMYLCASSPTRLAGRETQYFGPGTRLLVL.